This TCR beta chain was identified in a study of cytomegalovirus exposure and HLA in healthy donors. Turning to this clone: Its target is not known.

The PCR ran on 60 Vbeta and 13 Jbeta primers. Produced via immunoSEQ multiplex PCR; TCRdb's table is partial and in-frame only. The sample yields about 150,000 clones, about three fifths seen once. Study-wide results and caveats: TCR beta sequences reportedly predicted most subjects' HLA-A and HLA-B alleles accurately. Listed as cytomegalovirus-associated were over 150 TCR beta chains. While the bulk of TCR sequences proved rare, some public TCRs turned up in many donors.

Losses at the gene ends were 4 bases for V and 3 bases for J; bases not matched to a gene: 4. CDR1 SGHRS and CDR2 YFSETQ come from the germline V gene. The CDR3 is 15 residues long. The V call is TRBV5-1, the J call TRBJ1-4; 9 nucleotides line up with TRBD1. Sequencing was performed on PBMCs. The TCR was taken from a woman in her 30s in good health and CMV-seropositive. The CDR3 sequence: CASSPRTGANEKLFF. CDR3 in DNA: TGCGCCAGCAGCCCCCGGACAGGGGCTAATGAAAAACTGTTTTTT.